This TCR beta chain was recovered during a study of blood T cells in healthy people across ages. This clonotype has a count of ten or more. Its antigen is currently unknown. The authors ran a second PCR of about 6 to 12 cycles using a sample-barcoded 5' primer and a J-beta primer mix. One entry per CDR3 protein results from TCRdb running MiXCR on the 5' RACE reads. The sample shows 650,000 to 1,000,000 distinct CDR3 sequences, 46% of them seen only once. The junction had 11 bases not matched to a gene; V was cut back by 6 bases and J by 7 bases. Looked up from germline, CDR1 is SNHLY and CDR2 is FYNNEI. The CDR3 consists of 15 residues. Every donor contributed roughly 10 milliliters of peripheral blood by blood draw. Study-level findings and limits: Among T cells, TCR beta diversity per million cells dropped roughly linearly as age rose.

The chain couples TRBV2 to TRBJ2-1, with 8 bases aligning to TRBD1. The sequence was obtained from an elderly man in good health. Sequences were obtained from blood. CDR3 amino acids: CASRPSRTGWNEQFF. CDR3 in DNA: TGTGCCAGCAGACCCTCCAGGACAGGGTGGAATGAGCAGTTCTTC. The full variable domain, completed using reference TRBV2 and TRBJ2-1, is EPEVTQTPSHQVTQMGQEVILRCVPISNHLYFYWYRQILGQKVEFLVSFYNNEISEKSEIFDDQFSVERPDGSNFTLKIRSTKLEDSAMYFCASRPSRTGWNEQFFGPGTRLTVL.